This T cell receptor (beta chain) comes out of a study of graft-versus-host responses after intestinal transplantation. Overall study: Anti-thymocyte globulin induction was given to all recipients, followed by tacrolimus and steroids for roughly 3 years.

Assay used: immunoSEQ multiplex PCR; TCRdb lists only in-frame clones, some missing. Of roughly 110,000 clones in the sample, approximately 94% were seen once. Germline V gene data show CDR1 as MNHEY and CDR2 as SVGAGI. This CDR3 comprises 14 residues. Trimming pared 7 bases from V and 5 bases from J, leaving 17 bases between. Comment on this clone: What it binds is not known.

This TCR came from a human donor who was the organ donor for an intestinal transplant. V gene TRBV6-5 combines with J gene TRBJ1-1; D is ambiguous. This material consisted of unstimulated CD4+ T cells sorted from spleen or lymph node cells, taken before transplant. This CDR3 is CASTNGRVGTEAFF. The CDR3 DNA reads TGTGCCAGCACCAACGGGAGGGTAGGTACTGAAGCTTTCTTT.